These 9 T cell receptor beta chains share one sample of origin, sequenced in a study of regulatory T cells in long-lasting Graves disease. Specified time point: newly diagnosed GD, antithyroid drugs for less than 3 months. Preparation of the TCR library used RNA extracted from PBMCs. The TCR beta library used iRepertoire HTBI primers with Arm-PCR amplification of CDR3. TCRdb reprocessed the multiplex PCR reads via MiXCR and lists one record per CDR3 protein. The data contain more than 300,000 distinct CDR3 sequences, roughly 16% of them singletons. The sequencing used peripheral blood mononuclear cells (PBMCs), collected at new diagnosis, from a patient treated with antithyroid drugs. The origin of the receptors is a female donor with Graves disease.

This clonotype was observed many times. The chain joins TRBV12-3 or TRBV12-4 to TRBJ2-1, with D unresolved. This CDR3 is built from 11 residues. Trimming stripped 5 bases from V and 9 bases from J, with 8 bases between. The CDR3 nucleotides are TGTGCCAGCAGTCCGAGGACTGAGCAGTTCTTC. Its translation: CASSPRTEQFF.

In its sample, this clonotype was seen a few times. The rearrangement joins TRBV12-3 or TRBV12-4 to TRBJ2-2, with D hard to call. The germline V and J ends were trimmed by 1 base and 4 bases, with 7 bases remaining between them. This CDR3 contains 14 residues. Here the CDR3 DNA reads TGTGCCAGCAGTTTAGGTGTTTTCACCGGGGAGCTGTTTTTT. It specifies CASSLGVFTGELFF.

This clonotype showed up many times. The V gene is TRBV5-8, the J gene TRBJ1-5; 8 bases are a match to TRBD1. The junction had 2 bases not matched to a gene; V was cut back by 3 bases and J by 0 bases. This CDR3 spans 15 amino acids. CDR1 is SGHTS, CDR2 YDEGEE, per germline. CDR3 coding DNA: TGTGCCAGCAGCTCGGGACAGGCTAGCAATCAGCCCCAGCATTTT. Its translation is CASSSGQASNQPQHF.

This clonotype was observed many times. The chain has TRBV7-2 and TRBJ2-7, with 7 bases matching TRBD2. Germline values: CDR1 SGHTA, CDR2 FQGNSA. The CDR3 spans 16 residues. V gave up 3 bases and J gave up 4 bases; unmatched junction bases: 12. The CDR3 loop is CASSLGGGPSPYEQYF. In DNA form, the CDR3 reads TGTGCCAGCAGCTTGGGGGGAGGGCCCTCCCCTTACGAGCAGTACTTC.

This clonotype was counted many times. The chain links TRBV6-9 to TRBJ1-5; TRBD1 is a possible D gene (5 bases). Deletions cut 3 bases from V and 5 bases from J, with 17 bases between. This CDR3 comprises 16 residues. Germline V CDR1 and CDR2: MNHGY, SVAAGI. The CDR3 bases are TGTGCCAGCAGTTACGAGATCCAGGGTGTATATCAGCCCCAGCATTTT. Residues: CASSYEIQGVYQPQHF.

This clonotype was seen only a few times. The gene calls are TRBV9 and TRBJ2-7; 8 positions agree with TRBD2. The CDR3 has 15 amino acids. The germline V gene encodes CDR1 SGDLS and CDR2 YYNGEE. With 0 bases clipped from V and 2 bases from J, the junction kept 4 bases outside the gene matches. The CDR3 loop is CASSVGVSGTYEQYF. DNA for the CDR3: TGTGCCAGCAGCGTAGGAGTTAGCGGGACCTACGAGCAGTACTTC.

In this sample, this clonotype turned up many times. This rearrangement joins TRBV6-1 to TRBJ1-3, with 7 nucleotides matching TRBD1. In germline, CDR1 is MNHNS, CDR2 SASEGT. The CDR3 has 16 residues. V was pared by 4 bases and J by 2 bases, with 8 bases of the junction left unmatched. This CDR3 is CASSANDRVTGNTIYF. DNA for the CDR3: TGTGCCAGCAGTGCTAACGACAGGGTCACTGGAAACACCATATATTTT.

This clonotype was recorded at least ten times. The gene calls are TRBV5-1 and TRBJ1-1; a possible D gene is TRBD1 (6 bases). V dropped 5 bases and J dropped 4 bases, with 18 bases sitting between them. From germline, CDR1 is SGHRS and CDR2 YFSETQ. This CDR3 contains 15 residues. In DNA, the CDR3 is TGCGCCAGCAGTACGGGACAACGGGTACTCACTGAAGCTTTCTTT. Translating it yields CASSTGQRVLTEAFF.

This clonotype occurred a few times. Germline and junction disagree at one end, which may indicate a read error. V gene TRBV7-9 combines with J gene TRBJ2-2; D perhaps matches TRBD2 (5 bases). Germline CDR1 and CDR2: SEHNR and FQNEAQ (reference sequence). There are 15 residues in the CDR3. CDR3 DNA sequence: TGTGCCAGCAACCCTTGGATGGGGAACACCGGGGAGCTGGTTTTT. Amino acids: CASNPWMGNTGELVF.